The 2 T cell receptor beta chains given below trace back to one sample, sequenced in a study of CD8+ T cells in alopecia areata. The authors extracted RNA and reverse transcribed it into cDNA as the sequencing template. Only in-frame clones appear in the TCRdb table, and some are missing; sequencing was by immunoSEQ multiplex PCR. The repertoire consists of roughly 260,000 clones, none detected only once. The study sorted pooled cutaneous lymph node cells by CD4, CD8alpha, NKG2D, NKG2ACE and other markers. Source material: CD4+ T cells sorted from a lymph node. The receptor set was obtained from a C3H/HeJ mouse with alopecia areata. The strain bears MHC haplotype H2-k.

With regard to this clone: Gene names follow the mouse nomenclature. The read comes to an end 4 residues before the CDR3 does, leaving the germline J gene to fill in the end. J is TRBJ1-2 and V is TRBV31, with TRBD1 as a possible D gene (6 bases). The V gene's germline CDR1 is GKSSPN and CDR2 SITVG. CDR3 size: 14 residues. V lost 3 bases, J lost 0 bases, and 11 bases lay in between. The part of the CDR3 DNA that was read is TGTGCCTGGAGCGCAGGGACATCAAACTCC. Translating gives CAWSAGTSNS. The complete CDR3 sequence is CAWSAGTSNSDYTF.

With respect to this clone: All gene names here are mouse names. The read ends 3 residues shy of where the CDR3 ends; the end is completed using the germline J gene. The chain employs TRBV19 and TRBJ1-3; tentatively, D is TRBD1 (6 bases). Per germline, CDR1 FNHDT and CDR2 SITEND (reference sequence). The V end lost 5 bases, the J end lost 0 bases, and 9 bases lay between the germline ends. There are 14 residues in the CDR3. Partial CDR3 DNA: TGTGCCAGCAGGCGGACAGTTTCTGGAAATACG. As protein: CASRRTVSGNT. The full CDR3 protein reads CASRRTVSGNTLYF. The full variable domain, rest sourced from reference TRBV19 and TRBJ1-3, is GGIITQTPKFLIGQEGQKLTLKCQQNFNHDTMYWYRQDSGKGLRLIYYSITENDLQKGDLSEGYDASREKKSSFSLTVTSAQKNEMAVFLCASRRTVSGNTLYFGEGSRLIVV.